These 4 T cell receptor beta chains originate from one sample sequenced in a study of cytomegalovirus exposure and HLA in healthy donors. Vbeta (60) and Jbeta (13) primers were used in the PCR. TCRdb's table, derived via immunoSEQ multiplex PCR, lists solely in-frame clones and lacks some. The top ten hold approximately 4.7% of the sample, which has some 180,000 clones, 70% to 85% seen once. Material: PBMCs. These receptors originate from a woman between 25 and 40 years old in good health and CMV-seropositive.

This chain links TRBV7-6 with TRBJ2-7, with D perhaps TRBD2 (6 bases). This CDR3 has 14 amino acids. Germline CDR1 is SGHVS and CDR2 is FNYEAQ. Between the trimmed V and J ends, which lost 1 base and 6 bases, there was a span of 13 bases. The CDR3 DNA sequence: TGTGCCAGCAGCTTAGGGGGGGTACTGGGCGAGCAGTACTTC. Translating gives CASSLGGVLGEQYF.

V gene TRBV7-2 combines with J gene TRBJ2-7, with 9 bases lining up with TRBD2. Germline V gene data show CDR1 as SGHTA and CDR2 as FQGNSA. The V segment lost 5 bases and the J segment 2 bases; nucleotides outside the gene matches: 7. The CDR3 consists of 15 residues. Here the CDR3 reads CASSLTGLATYEQYF. The CDR3 bases are TGTGCCAGCAGCCTGACGGGACTAGCCACCTACGAGCAGTACTTC.

This sequence joins TRBV5-1 and TRBJ1-1, with D possibly TRBD1 on 6 matching bases. The CDR3 loop spans 14 amino acids. Trimming took off 4 bases at V and 0 bases at J, with 10 bases between the two ends. In germline, CDR1 is SGHRS, CDR2 YFSETQ. The CDR3 DNA sequence: TGCGCCAGCAGCGGCGGGGGGCTGAACACTGAAGCTTTCTTT. This encodes CASSGGGLNTEAFF.

This chain links TRBV6-1 with TRBJ1-1; D unclear. Germline CDR1 MNHNS, CDR2 SASEGT. Trimming pared 6 bases from V and 3 bases from J, leaving 14 bases between. The CDR3 is made up of 14 amino acids. In DNA, the CDR3 is TGTGCCAGCAGGACGGGCAGCGGGCACACTGAAGCTTTCTTT. Amino acid sequence: CASRTGSGHTEAFF.